Shown below are 3 T cell receptor beta chains from a single sample sequenced in a study of cytomegalovirus exposure and HLA in healthy donors. PCR amplification relied on 60 Vbeta primers (plus 13 Jbeta primers). The assay was immunoSEQ multiplex PCR, and TCRdb's table has in-frame clones only and misses some. The table has around 110,000 clones, roughly four fifths seen once; the top ten hold around a fifth. Sequenced: PBMCs. Receptor source: a man aged 30 to 45 in good health and CMV-seropositive.

V usage is TRBV5-4 and J usage is TRBJ1-2; a weak D match, TRBD1 (5 bases). The CDR3 totals 15 residues. Trimming stripped 3 bases from V and 8 bases from J, with 20 bases between. The germline V gene encodes CDR1 SGHNT and CDR2 YYREEE (reference sequence). Here the CDR3 reads CASSWGGTTRRGYTF. Written as DNA, the CDR3 is TGTGCCAGCAGCTGGGGGGGGACGACACGGCGGGGCTACACCTTC.

This chain connects TRBV28 to TRBJ2-4; TRBD1 aligns across 11 bases. This CDR3 has 15 amino acids. CDR1 and CDR2 from the germline V gene are MDHEN and SYDVKM. The ends lost 4 bases at V and 8 bases at J; junction bases unmatched: 7. Written as DNA, the CDR3 is TGTGCCAGCAGTTCCGGACAGGGGGCGTTGGACATTCAGTACTTC. Its translation is CASSSGQGALDIQYF.

V and J are TRBV4-1 and TRBJ2-5; the match to TRBD2 covers 16 bases. J was trimmed by 5 bases and V by 0 bases; bases with no gene match: 12. CDR1 is MGHRA and CDR2 is YSYEKL in the germline V gene. The CDR3 covers 20 residues. CDR3 coding DNA: TGCGCCAGCAGCCAAGATTTTGGGACTAGCGGGAGGGTAAGGGATGAGACCCAGTACTTC. The encoded protein is CASSQDFGTSGRVRDETQYF.